This TCR beta chain was observed in a study of blood T cell repertoires in COVID-19. Study-wide background: Acute and convalescent COVID-19 specimens originated in the United States, Italy and Spain. Sources were T cells, B-cell-depleted T cells, or PBMCs; the material itself was cDNA or gDNA.

CDR1 and CDR2 (germline): SGHTS, YDEGEE. The CDR3 spans 11 residues. Clones were read by immunoSEQ multiplex PCR, and TCRdb kept only the in-frame ones, dropping some. This table has under 250,000 clones, roughly 90% appearing once. The chain has TRBV5-8 and TRBJ2-5; D is perhaps TRBD1 (5 bases). This clonotype was sampled from a man in his fifties with COVID-19, enrolled during active disease. Specimen: peripheral blood. The CDR3 nucleotides are TGTGCGTCAGTGGGGCTGGAGACCCAGTACTTC. Translation: CASVGLETQYF.